The rows below give T cell receptor beta chains drawn from one sample of a study of cytomegalovirus exposure and HLA in healthy donors. The assay was immunoSEQ multiplex PCR, and TCRdb's table has in-frame clones only and misses some. The data contain under 250,000 clones, roughly four fifths of them singletons. The sequenced sample consisted of PBMCs. Receptor source: a woman aged 40 to 49 in good health and CMV-seronegative. Each CDR3 is given with its conserved first and last residue. Fields, in order: J gene, V gene, CDR3 protein.

j_call: TRBJ2-2; v_call: TRBV6-6; cdr3_aa: CASSGTTGGATGELFF
j_call: TRBJ2-6; v_call: TRBV19; cdr3_aa: CASSYTSGRWTGANVLTF
j_call: TRBJ2-1; v_call: TRBV7-9; cdr3_aa: CASSLAQEQFF
j_call: TRBJ1-6; v_call: TRBV2; cdr3_aa: CASSAGSSPLHF
j_call: TRBJ1-5; v_call: TRBV19; cdr3_aa: CASSIARARLSNQPQHF
j_call: TRBJ1-1; v_call: TRBV6-6; cdr3_aa: CASSYEALSTEAFF
j_call: TRBJ2-7; v_call: TRBV2; cdr3_aa: CASSEFQGSYEQYF
j_call: TRBJ2-1; v_call: TRBV6-5; cdr3_aa: CASSSGTSGSQFKQFF
j_call: TRBJ2-2; v_call: TRBV4-1; cdr3_aa: CASRHFSGANTGELFF
j_call: TRBJ1-2; v_call: TRBV30; cdr3_aa: CAWSVGPGGNYGYTF
j_call: TRBJ2-7; v_call: TRBV10-2; cdr3_aa: CASSEWKRLSGEQCF
j_call: TRBJ1-5; v_call: TRBV9; cdr3_aa: CASSVPGQGLQPQHF
j_call: TRBJ2-7; v_call: TRBV7-9; cdr3_aa: CASSLSEAGSSYEQYF
j_call: TRBJ2-2; v_call: TRBV28; cdr3_aa: CASKSQGAGAGELFF
j_call: TRBJ1-2; v_call: TRBV5-4; cdr3_aa: CASSRDRELSGYTF
j_call: TRBJ2-5; v_call: TRBV27; cdr3_aa: CASSTGGGETQYF
j_call: TRBJ1-5; v_call: TRBV2; cdr3_aa: CASSEIPGNQPQHF
j_call: TRBJ2-6; v_call: TRBV15; cdr3_aa: CATSAQASLGANVLTF
j_call: TRBJ2-2; v_call: TRBV19; cdr3_aa: CASSISGNTGELFF
j_call: TRBJ2-7; v_call: TRBV7-2; cdr3_aa: CASSPYSTSYEQYF
j_call: TRBJ2-7; v_call: TRBV19; cdr3_aa: CASSHRGPYEQYF
j_call: TRBJ1-2; v_call: TRBV5-4; cdr3_aa: CASSIRQEGYTF
j_call: TRBJ2-7; v_call: TRBV4-1; cdr3_aa: CASSQGLSYEQYF
j_call: TRBJ2-3; v_call: TRBV30; cdr3_aa: CAWSVGGTTTDTQYF
j_call: TRBJ2-7; v_call: TRBV2; cdr3_aa: CASSTLASGRVQYEQYF
j_call: TRBJ1-4; v_call: TRBV5-1; cdr3_aa: CASSIGSIASTNEKLFF
j_call: TRBJ2-7; v_call: TRBV20-1; cdr3_aa: CSARGGQIQYF
j_call: TRBJ1-4; v_call: TRBV4-2; cdr3_aa: CASSQEEGWEEKLFF
j_call: TRBJ2-3; v_call: TRBV30; cdr3_aa: CAWRFWRSSTDTQYF
j_call: TRBJ2-3; v_call: TRBV7-8; cdr3_aa: CASSLRLAPSTDTQYF
j_call: TRBJ2-3; v_call: TRBV19; cdr3_aa: CASSLQGPDTQYF
j_call: TRBJ2-1; v_call: TRBV6-1; cdr3_aa: CASSPGQGRVEQFF
j_call: TRBJ2-1; v_call: TRBV27; cdr3_aa: CASSFGLAGGGEQFF
j_call: TRBJ2-2; v_call: TRBV5-1; cdr3_aa: CASSLVTGNTGELFF
j_call: TRBJ2-7; v_call: TRBV7-6; cdr3_aa: CASSLYRTDSYEQYF
j_call: TRBJ2-2; v_call: TRBV7-6; cdr3_aa: CASSLGAGPTGELFF
j_call: TRBJ1-5; v_call: TRBV28; cdr3_aa: CASRPAGSNQPQHF
j_call: TRBJ2-1; v_call: TRBV5-1; cdr3_aa: CASSGRTSGSYNEQFF
j_call: TRBJ2-1; v_call: TRBV7-9; cdr3_aa: CASSFPLAGRGNEQFF
j_call: TRBJ2-6; v_call: TRBV15; cdr3_aa: CATSRVRDRSFSGANVLTF
j_call: TRBJ1-1; v_call: TRBV18; cdr3_aa: CASSPSFIKSTEAFF
j_call: TRBJ1-1; v_call: TRBV30; cdr3_aa: CAWTRWGGGNTEAFF
j_call: TRBJ1-1; v_call: TRBV7-9; cdr3_aa: CASSEDTAIPEAFF
j_call: TRBJ1-2; v_call: TRBV11-2; cdr3_aa: CASSLESNRGLFGYGYTF
j_call: TRBJ1-5; v_call: TRBV21-1; cdr3_aa: CASSPPAFRTGRNQPQHF
j_call: TRBJ2-5; v_call: TRBV6-5; cdr3_aa: CASRDRGRYQETQYF
j_call: TRBJ2-1; v_call: TRBV4-1; cdr3_aa: CASSQEPRLAGWGEQFF
j_call: TRBJ1-1; v_call: TRBV5-1; cdr3_aa: CASSFSRRDTEAFF